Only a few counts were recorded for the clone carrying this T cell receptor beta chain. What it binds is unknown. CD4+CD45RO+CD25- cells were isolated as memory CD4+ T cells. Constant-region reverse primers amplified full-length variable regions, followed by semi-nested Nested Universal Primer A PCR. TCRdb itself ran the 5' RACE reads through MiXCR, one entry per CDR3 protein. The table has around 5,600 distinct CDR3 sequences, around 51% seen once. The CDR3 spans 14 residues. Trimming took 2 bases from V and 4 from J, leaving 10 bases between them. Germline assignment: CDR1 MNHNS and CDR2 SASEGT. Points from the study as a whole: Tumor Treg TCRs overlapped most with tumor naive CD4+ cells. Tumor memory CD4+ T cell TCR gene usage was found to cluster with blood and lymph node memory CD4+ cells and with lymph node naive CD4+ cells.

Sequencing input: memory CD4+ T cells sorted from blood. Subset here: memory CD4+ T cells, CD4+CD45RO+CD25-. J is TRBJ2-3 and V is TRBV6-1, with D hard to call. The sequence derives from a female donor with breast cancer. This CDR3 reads CASSEFAIADTQYF. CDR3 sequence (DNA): TGTGCCAGCAGTGAATTTGCGATCGCAGATACGCAGTATTTT.